One and the same sample provided the 9 T cell receptor beta chains below, sequenced in a study of early T cells in non-severe SARS-CoV-2 infection. TCRdb passed the 5' RACE reads through MiXCR, listing each CDR3 protein once. This sample has under 95,000 distinct CDR3 sequences, with approximately 12% found just once. Sequenced: whole blood. The receptors come from an adult who was a healthcare worker with PCR-confirmed SARS-CoV-2 infection or an uninfected control (not recorded which).

This sequence joins TRBV20-1 and TRBJ1-1, with a possible D match to TRBD1 (5 bases). Deletions cut 5 bases from V and 2 bases from J, with 15 bases between. The CDR3 has 14 residues. Per the germline V gene, CDR1 is DFQATT and CDR2 is SNEGSKA (reference sequence). The CDR3 DNA follows: TGCAGTGCTTCCCGCGGACAATTAAACACTGAAGCTTTCTTT. Translating it yields CSASRGQLNTEAFF.

The CDR3 DNA reads as TGCGCCAGCAGCCTCAATCCCGGTCCCCGCGGCGAAAAACTGTTTTTT. Protein product: CASSLNPGPRGEKLFF. The chain couples TRBV5-1 to TRBJ1-4; no clear D gene. The CDR3 has 16 amino acids. Germline CDR1 reads SGHRS; CDR2 reads YFSETQ. V lost 4 bases and J 8 bases, leaving 21 bases between the germline ends.

This clonotype was counted between two and nine times. The gene calls are TRBV5-6 and TRBJ2-1; possibly TRBD2 for D (5 bases). V lost 0 bases, J lost 9 bases, and 13 bases lay in between. The CDR3 runs 14 residues. CDR1 and CDR2 from the germline V gene are SGHDT and YYEEEE. DNA for the CDR3: TGTGCCAGCAGCTTGGCACTAGGTACCACTGAGCAGTTCTTC. It is translated as CASSLALGTTEQFF.

This clonotype was seen ten or more times. This chain links TRBV9 with TRBJ1-2, with D possibly matching TRBD1 (5 bases). Trimming stripped 3 bases from V and 1 base from J, with 10 bases between. CDR1 and CDR2 (germline): SGDLS, YYNGEE. This CDR3 contains 14 residues. The CDR3 DNA follows: TGTGCCAGCAGCGAGACAGCGTTTAACTATGGCTACACCTTC. It yields the protein CASSETAFNYGYTF. Drawing the rest from reference TRBV9 and TRBJ1-2, the complete variable domain is DSGVTQTPKHLITATGQRVTLRCSPRSGDLSVYWYQQSLDQGLQFLIQYYNGEERAKGNILERFSAQQFPDLHSELNLSSLELGDSALYFCASSETAFNYGYTFGSGTRLTVV.

This clonotype was counted a few times. The chain carries TRBV18 and TRBJ2-3; D may be TRBD2 (6 bases). The V and J ends lost 1 base and 0 bases respectively, with 8 bases between them. This CDR3 is 15 amino acids long. In germline, CDR1 is KGHSH, CDR2 LQKENI. CDR3 region: CASSPRGGSTDTQYF. The CDR3 DNA is TGTGCCAGCTCACCACGGGGAGGAAGCACAGATACGCAGTATTTT.

This clonotype was counted only a few times. The chain is built from TRBV6-2 or TRBV6-3 and TRBJ1-5; D gene uncertain. Germline V gene sequence: CDR1 MNHEY, CDR2 SVGEGT. With 7 bases removed from V and 3 bases from J, the gap between germline ends came to 19 bases. This CDR3 is 16 amino acids long. The CDR3 loop reads CASKEGLQPHNQPQHF. CDR3 nucleotides: TGTGCCAGCAAAGAAGGGTTACAACCCCACAATCAGCCCCAGCATTTT.

The rearrangement links TRBV3-1 to TRBJ1-4; D is undetermined. V dropped 1 base and J dropped 1 base, with 10 bases sitting between them. The CDR3 totals 16 residues. Germline loops: CDR1 LGHDT, CDR2 YNNKEL (reference sequence). The CDR3 reads CASSQASGGTNEKLFF. The CDR3 DNA is TGTGCCAGCAGCCAAGCTTCGGGAGGAACTAATGAAAAACTGTTTTTT.

The chain links TRBV29-1 to TRBJ2-7; 10 nucleotides line up with TRBD2. The CDR3 is made up of 15 amino acids. From germline, CDR1 is SQVTM and CDR2 ANQGSEA. Germline trimming cut 6 bases from V and 0 bases from J; bases unmatched to any gene: 8. The CDR3 DNA reads as TGCAGCGTATTAAAACTAGCGGGGAACTCCTACGAGCAGTACTTC. Protein: CSVLKLAGNSYEQYF.

This clonotype was found a few times. The chain couples TRBV6-1 to TRBJ2-7; 7 bases align to TRBD2. Germline V gives CDR1 MNHNS, CDR2 SASEGT. Trimming at V came to 5 bases and at J to 5 bases, leaving 6 bases not matched to a gene. There are 13 residues in the CDR3. The CDR3 region is CASSYGLGNEQYF. CDR3 sequence (DNA): TGTGCCAGCAGTTACGGACTAGGAAACGAGCAGTACTTC.